These 10 T cell receptor beta chains were all obtained from the same sample, sequenced in a study of T-cell reconstitution after alpha-beta-depleted transplantation in children. Preparation of the TCRbeta library involved a method that used unique molecular identifiers. TCRdb re-called the PCR reads through MiXCR, storing one row per CDR3 protein. Altogether over 200,000 distinct CDR3 sequences are present, about a tenth being singletons, with the ten largest covering 28%. This specimen consisted of PBMCs, obtained before TCRalphabeta/CD19-depleted stem cell transplant. Receptor source: a child under three years old with acute myeloid leukemia, due to receive a stem cell transplant.

This clonotype was seen repeatedly, ten times or more. The rearrangement uses TRBV10-3 and TRBJ2-3; D remains ambiguous. V dropped 0 bases and J dropped 8 bases, with 12 bases sitting between them. CDR1 and CDR2 (germline): ENHRY, SYGVKD. This CDR3 region has 14 residues. The CDR3: CAISESVGPGTQYF. The CDR3 nucleotides are TGTGCCATCAGTGAGTCGGTGGGCCCGGGTACGCAGTATTTT.

The sample holds many counts of this clonotype. This chain links TRBV20-1 with TRBJ1-5; D unresolved. There are 12 residues in the CDR3. CDR1 is DFQATT and CDR2 is SNEGSKA in the germline V gene (reference sequence). Between the trimmed V and J ends, which lost 0 bases and 7 bases, there was a span of 7 bases. The CDR3 reads CSARDPGQPQHF. Written as DNA, the CDR3 is TGCAGTGCTAGAGATCCGGGACAGCCCCAGCATTTT.

This clonotype was found many times. The V gene is TRBV4-2, the J gene TRBJ2-1, with 11 nucleotides matching TRBD2. Germline CDR1 and CDR2: LGHNA and YNFKEQ. CDR3 length: 18 amino acids. Trimming cost V 0 bases and J 4 bases; bases outside gene matches: 8. The CDR3 reads CASSQDQRLAGWYNEQFF. DNA for the CDR3: TGTGCCAGCAGCCAAGATCAGCGACTAGCGGGATGGTACAATGAGCAGTTCTTC.

This clonotype was picked up many times. The chain joins TRBV20-1 to TRBJ2-5, with 9 nucleotides matching TRBD1. In germline, CDR1 is DFQATT, CDR2 SNEGSKA (reference sequence). The length of the CDR3 is 13 residues. After removal of 6 bases from V and 7 bases from J, the junction contained 9 bases not matched to a gene. The CDR3 sequence is CSADPGQGTTQYF. As DNA, the CDR3 is TGCAGTGCAGATCCGGGACAGGGTACGACCCAGTACTTC.

This clonotype has ten or more counts. The chain employs TRBV5-6 and TRBJ1-2; D unclear. Germline values: CDR1 SGHDT, CDR2 YYEEEE. The CDR3 is 12 residues long. V lost 2 bases, J lost 3 bases, and 5 bases lay in between. This chain's CDR3 is CASSFGDYGYTF. The CDR3 DNA follows: TGTGCCAGCAGCTTCGGGGACTATGGCTACACCTTC.

The chain combines TRBV6-2 or TRBV6-3 with TRBJ2-5, with D unclear. Germline CDR1 reads MNHEY; CDR2 reads SVGEGT. With 0 bases removed from V and 0 bases from J, the gap between germline ends came to 20 bases. The CDR3 has 19 residues. The CDR3 loop is CASSYSKRKDETYQETQYF. CDR3 DNA sequence: TGTGCCAGCAGTTACTCGAAAAGGAAAGACGAAACGTACCAAGAGACCCAGTACTTC.

This clonotype was recorded many times. V gene TRBV5-1 combines with J gene TRBJ2-5; no clear D. Germline V gives CDR1 SGHRS, CDR2 YFSETQ. The CDR3 is 14 residues long. V lost 0 bases and J lost 1, with 7 bases in between. The CDR3 DNA follows: TGCGCCAGCAGCTTGGACGGTCGCCAAGAGACCCAGTACTTC. Its protein is CASSLDGRQETQYF.

At least ten counts were recorded for this clonotype. V is TRBV12-3 or TRBV12-4 and J is TRBJ2-7, with 8 bases lining up with TRBD1. This CDR3 has 15 residues. The V gene end was trimmed by 4 bases and the J gene end by 0 bases; junction bases not matched to a gene: 5. The CDR3 region has the DNA TGTGCCAGCAGTTCCCGGGACAGGTACTCCTACGAGCAGTACTTC. Its protein product is CASSSRDRYSYEQYF.

This clonotype was detected many times. The chain is built from TRBV28 and TRBJ1-2, with a weak D call TRBD1 (6 bases). The germline CDR1 and CDR2 sequences are MDHEN and SYDVKM. V lost 8 bases to trimming and J lost 4 bases, with 17 bases between them. The CDR3 runs to 14 residues. The CDR3 bases are TGTGCCAGCCTCCAGGGGTATCGTACCTATGGCTACACCTTC. It is translated as CASLQGYRTYGYTF.

This clonotype was found a few times. The rearrangement uses TRBV20-1 and TRBJ2-3, with 11 nucleotides matching TRBD2. V trimming: 5 bases; J trimming: 5 bases; junction bases outside the gene matches: 0. The CDR3 runs to 12 residues. In germline, CDR1 is DFQATT, CDR2 SNEGSKA (reference sequence). The CDR3 coding sequence is TGCAGTGCTCTAGCGGGAGGAGATACGCAGTATTTT. Amino acid sequence: CSALAGGDTQYF.